The clone carrying this TCR beta chain was observed at least ten times. The data stem from a study of HIV-infected children after antiretroviral therapy interruption. Study-wide background: For the interruption arm, samples span week 0 through about 3 years after study end.

This sample's treatment: PENTA 11 planned treatment interruption arm or continuous ART arm. Deletions cut 10 bases from V and 4 bases from J, with 25 bases between. Germline-derived CDR1 and CDR2 are LNHDA and SQIVND (reference sequence). This CDR3 has 17 amino acids. The TCR library was built from RNA with a 3' RACE protocol and unique molecular identifiers. TCRdb passed the 3' RACE reads through MiXCR, listing each CDR3 protein once. The sample contains more than 85,000 distinct CDR3 sequences, 6% to 8.5% of which appear only once. The gene calls are TRBV19 and TRBJ2-2; D could derive from TRBD1 or TRBD2 (5 bases each). Here the sequenced sample was CD45RA+ CD4+ T cells from PBMCs, pooled from several time points, taken from a donor given antiretroviral therapy, either interrupted or continuous. Subset here: naive CD4+ CD45RA+ CD45RO- T cells. This TCR came from a pool of human donors with HIV. This CDR3 is CATRGREALSGTGELFF. CDR3 in DNA: TGTGCCACTAGGGGTCGGGAAGCCCTGTCGGGCACCGGGGAGCTGTTTTTT.